Listed below are T cell receptor beta chains from one sample, sequenced in a study of cytomegalovirus exposure and HLA in healthy donors. Method: immunoSEQ multiplex PCR; TCRdb's copy keeps in-frame clones and lacks some. The sample has 95,000 to 150,000 clones, about 80% seen once. Sequenced input: PBMCs. The receptors stem from a female donor in good health and CMV-seropositive. Each CDR3 is given with its conserved first and last residue. A D gene is named only where the DNA matches it firmly. Clone size, where shown, is once, few, many, or a class for clones that have expanded.

>NA|TRBV18|TRBJ1-1|NA
TGTGCCAGCTCACCCTTCATACAGGATTCAACTGAAGCTTTCTTT
CASSPFIQDSTEAFF
>TRBD1|TRBV27|TRBJ1-1|few
TGTGCCAGCAGTTCACAGGGGTTGGGCACTGAAGCTTTCTTT
CASSSQGLGTEAFF
>NA|TRBV6-1|TRBJ1-5|NA
TGTGCCAGCAGCATACGGGGGACCAGCAATCAGCCCCAGCATTTT
CASSIRGTSNQPQHF
>NA|TRBV9|TRBJ2-2|NA
TGTGCCAGCAGCCCAGGGACTGGATATGCCGGGGAGCTGTTTTTT
CASSPGTGYAGELFF
>NA|TRBV15|TRBJ2-5|NA
TGTGCCACCAGCAGAGCGATGACTATGGGAGAGACCCAGTACTTC
CATSRAMTMGETQYF
>TRBD2|TRBV7-9|TRBJ2-1|NA
TGTGCCAGTTCGGGACTAGCGGGGTTCTCCTCCTACAATGAGCAGTTCTTC
CASSGLAGFSSYNEQFF
>TRBD1|TRBV5-8|TRBJ1-2|NA
TGTGCCAGCAACAGGGGATACTACACCTTC
CASNRGYYTF
>NA|TRBV9|TRBJ1-1|once
TGTGCCAGCAGCCCTCTCCAGGGCGGATTCACTGAAGCTTTCTTT
CASSPLQGGFTEAFF
>NA|TRBV5-1|TRBJ2-2|NA
TGCGCCAGCAGCTTGGCGAGCGGGTACACCGGGGAGCTGTTTTTT
CASSLASGYTGELFF
>TRBD2|TRBV9|TRBJ2-1|NA
TGTGCCAGCAGCGTGACCGGGACTAGCGGGGGGACCAATGAGCAGTTCTTC
CASSVTGTSGGTNEQFF
>NA|TRBV5-4|TRBJ2-2|NA
TGTGCCAGCAGCTTGAGTGGGGGCCGGGGCACCGGGGAGCTGTTTTTT
CASSLSGGRGTGELFF
>NA|TRBV2|TRBJ1-2|few
TGTGCCAGCAGTCAACTTAAGGGGTATGGCTACACCTTC
CASSQLKGYGYTF
>NA|TRBV6-6|TRBJ1-3|few
TGTGCCAGCAGTTCTCTGACAGAGAGCTCTGGAAACACCATATATTTT
CASSSLTESSGNTIYF
>NA|TRBV19|TRBJ2-3|NA
TGTGCCAGTAGCCTAGCGCGGGGAGATACGCAGTATTTT
CASSLARGDTQYF
>NA|TRBV14|TRBJ2-3|NA
TGTGCCAGCAGCCGCCTTCAGGGAACAGATACGCAGTATTTT
CASSRLQGTDTQYF
>NA|TRBV5-1|TRBJ2-2|NA
TGCGCCAGCAGCGCCGGGACTAACACCGGGGAGCTGTTTTTT
CASSAGTNTGELFF
>NA|TRBV27|TRBJ2-5|NA
TGTGCCAGCAGTTCACTACTAGCTCCAGAGACCCAGTACTTC
CASSSLLAPETQYF
>TRBD2|TRBV7-9|TRBJ2-5|NA
TGTGCCAGCAGCCCGCCTAGCGGGGGGAGCCAAGAGACCCAGTACTTC
CASSPPSGGSQETQYF